This T cell receptor beta chain comes out of a study of T cells in Graves' hyperthyroidism and ophthalmopathy. RNA transcripts were the template for amplifying TCR beta CDR3 regions. Initially, a first-round RT-PCR of the TCR CDR3 employed the HTBI primer set. MiXCR, run by TCRdb on the multiplex PCR reads, gives a single entry per CDR3 protein. The data hold hundreds of thousands of distinct CDR3 sequences, with about 38% observed a single time. The CDR3 consists of 14 residues. Trimming removed 6 bases from V and 4 bases from J, with 15 bases in between. This rearrangement joins TRBV12-3 or TRBV12-4 to TRBJ1-2; no reliable D call. Sequenced: blood. The clonotype comes from a man aged 18 to 30 with Graves' hyperthyroidism. Here the CDR3 reads CASSPSGSGYGYTF. The CDR3 nucleotides read TGTGCCAGCAGCCCCAGTGGTTCCGGCTATGGCTACACCTTC.